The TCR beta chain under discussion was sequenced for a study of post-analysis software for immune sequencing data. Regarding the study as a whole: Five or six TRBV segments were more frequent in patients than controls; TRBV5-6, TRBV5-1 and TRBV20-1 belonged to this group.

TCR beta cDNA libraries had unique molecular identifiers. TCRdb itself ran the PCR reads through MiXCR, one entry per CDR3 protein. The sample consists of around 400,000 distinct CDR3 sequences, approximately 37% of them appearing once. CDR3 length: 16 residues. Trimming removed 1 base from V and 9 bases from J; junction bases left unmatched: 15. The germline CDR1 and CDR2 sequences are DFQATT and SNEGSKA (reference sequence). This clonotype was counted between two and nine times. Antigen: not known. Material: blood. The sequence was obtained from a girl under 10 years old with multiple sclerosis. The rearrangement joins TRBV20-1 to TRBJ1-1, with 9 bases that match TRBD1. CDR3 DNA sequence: TGCAGTGCTAGAGTCCCCTCCGGGACAGGGAGAGTCAAAGCTTTCTTT. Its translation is CSARVPSGTGRVKAFF.